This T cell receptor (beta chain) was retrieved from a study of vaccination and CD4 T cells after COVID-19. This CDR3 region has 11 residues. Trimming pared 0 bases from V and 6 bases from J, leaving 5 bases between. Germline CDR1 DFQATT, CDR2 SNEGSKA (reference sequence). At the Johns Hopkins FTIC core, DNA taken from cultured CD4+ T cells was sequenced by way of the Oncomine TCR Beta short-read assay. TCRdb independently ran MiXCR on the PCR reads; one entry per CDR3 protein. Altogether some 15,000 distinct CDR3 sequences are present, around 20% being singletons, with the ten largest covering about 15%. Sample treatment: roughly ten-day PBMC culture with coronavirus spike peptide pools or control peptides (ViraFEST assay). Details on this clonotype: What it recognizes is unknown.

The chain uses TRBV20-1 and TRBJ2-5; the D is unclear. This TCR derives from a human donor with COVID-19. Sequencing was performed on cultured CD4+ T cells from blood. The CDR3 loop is CSARDQKTQYF. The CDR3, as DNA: TGCAGTGCTAGAGATCAGAAGACCCAGTACTTC.